Listed below are T cell receptor beta chains from one sample, sequenced in a study of T cell clones after liver transplantation. Data came from immunoSEQ multiplex PCR; TCRdb stores just in-frame clones and leaves some out. The sample includes approximately 68,000 clones, 80% of them seen just once. Sequenced material: CD4+ T cells from blood, taken before liver transplant. These receptors originate from a human donor who received a liver transplant. The conserved cysteine and the conserved F or W are not part of the CDR3 here. The size entry is marked missing in some rows and otherwise reads once, few, many or a size class.

v_call,clone_size,j_call,cdr3_aa
TRBV5-1,-,TRBJ1-1,ASRKGGDSTEAF
TRBV5-1,-,TRBJ1-1,ASSQGTGGLWSEAF
TRBV29-1,once,TRBJ2-1,SVGLHSGRSYNEQF
TRBV18,-,TRBJ2-3,ASSRTPTGVSTDTQY
TRBV10-3,-,TRBJ1-5,AISDAGLSNQPQH
TRBV6-5,-,TRBJ2-1,ASRDGQAGGQF
TRBV7-3,-,TRBJ2-2,ASSLDGGVVGELF
TRBV5-1,once,TRBJ1-1,ASSLAPTGGNTEAF
TRBV7-9,-,TRBJ2-7,ASSTWGEQY
TRBV28,-,TRBJ2-7,ASSTGASYEQY
TRBV4-1,-,TRBJ2-1,ASSQEVLVGNEQF
TRBV11-1,-,TRBJ2-3,ASSLGTTDTQY
TRBV9,once,TRBJ2-7,ASSARDYKDEQY
TRBV27,-,TRBJ2-1,ASSLTAGGEQF
TRBV10-2,-,TRBJ1-4,ASSESGSPEKLF
TRBV27,-,TRBJ2-3,ASRLLDTDTQY
TRBV19,-,TRBJ1-5,ASSQGGVGSNQPQH
TRBV5-6,few,TRBJ1-1,ASSFRAENTEAF
TRBV18,medium-sized,TRBJ1-2,ASSPVGRNYGYT
TRBV5-6,few,TRBJ1-2,ASSLAGSLLTLYT
TRBV14,once,TRBJ1-4,ASSPLGSTNEKLF
TRBV5-4,-,TRBJ1-4,ASSLWQANEKLF
TRBV6-6,few,TRBJ1-5,ASSYYQSNQPQH
TRBV27,-,TRBJ2-7,ASTQPGGLYEQY
TRBV9,-,TRBJ1-1,ASSVRQGGEAF
TRBV29-1,-,TRBJ2-7,SVEDPRTGGEQY
TRBV6-5,-,TRBJ2-2,ASRTDTTGELF
TRBV5-1,-,TRBJ1-1,ASSLGRLDGTEAF
TRBV5-1,-,TRBJ1-3,ASSPRINGNTIY
TRBV28,once,TRBJ2-1,ASIPRTSLGEQF
TRBV7-9,-,TRBJ1-3,ASSPPGGSGNTIY
TRBV9,-,TRBJ2-2,ASSVDPTGTGELF
TRBV5-1,once,TRBJ2-3,ASSLGPADTQY
TRBV5-1,-,TRBJ2-3,ASSLVGLAVSDTQY
TRBV19,-,TRBJ2-1,ASSERAFYNEQF
TRBV5-1,-,TRBJ2-7,ASSLVPGTSYEQY
TRBV7-9,-,TRBJ1-5,ASNNEGSDTQPQH
TRBV5-4,-,TRBJ2-1,ASSFGGTGEQF
TRBV27,-,TRBJ1-4,ASSPDRPNEKLF
TRBV28,-,TRBJ2-2,ASSNGIRTGELF
TRBV7-2,-,TRBJ2-7,ASSLAPLGGRRSYEQY
TRBV5-1,-,TRBJ1-3,ASSLTGDPGNTIY
TRBV11-3,-,TRBJ2-1,ASSLEGNNEQF
TRBV6-6,-,TRBJ2-7,ASSPLGGLSYEQY
TRBV5-1,-,TRBJ1-2,ASSFQGGGYT
TRBV19,-,TRBJ2-7,ASSSLGLAGTGRTYEQY
TRBV18,-,TRBJ1-1,ASSPLAGEYTEAF
TRBV9,-,TRBJ2-7,ASSLAGGPSSYEQY
TRBV5-1,-,TRBJ1-1,ASSLYRGDTEAF
TRBV25-1,-,TRBJ2-3,ASSTRTSGNTDTQY
TRBV5-1,-,TRBJ2-1,ASSPLGFYNEQF
TRBV28,-,TRBJ2-6,ATIQGPGANVLT
TRBV15,-,TRBJ1-2,ATSRGQGTLSSGGYT
TRBV19,-,TRBJ2-5,ASASGRQTQY
TRBV6-5,-,TRBJ2-7,ASTPSGGLSYEQY
TRBV5-1,-,TRBJ2-2,ASSSQGSGGELF
TRBV9,-,TRBJ1-4,ASSQGQGEKLF